This T cell receptor (beta chain) originates from a study of OX40 agonist ivuxolimab in advanced cancers. Looking at the study overall: It was ivuxolimab, an agonistic anti-OX40 (CD134) antibody, that patients were treated with. The mean age was roughly 60 years, ranging from 23 to 79, with about 87% of participants male. Findings and limits, study-wide: Clonal expansion from baseline to week 6 occurred in both CD4+ and CD8+ T cells. Relative to CD4+, CD8+ T cells held more expanded clones on average.

Sequencing was performed with immunoSEQ multiplex PCR; in TCRdb, only in-frame clones are kept and a portion is missing. This table has 20,000 to 30,000 clones, around 90% appearing once. CDR1 is MNHEY and CDR2 is SMNVEV in the germline V gene (reference sequence). This CDR3 has 15 residues. V was shortened by 0 bases and J by 2 bases, with 10 bases between the two germline ends. As to this clone: What it binds is unknown.

This rearrangement joins TRBV27 to TRBJ2-5; possible D gene TRBD1, 5 bases. Sequencing was performed on CD4+ or CD8+ T cells sorted from blood, taken in a trial of the OX40 agonist ivuxolimab. This TCR came from an adult with an advanced solid tumor such as melanoma, head and neck, liver or kidney cancer. CDR3 loop: CASSLSSRGQETQYF. The CDR3 DNA reads TGTGCCAGCAGTTTATCTAGTAGGGGACAAGAGACCCAGTACTTC.